The rows below give T cell receptor beta chains drawn from one sample of a study of cytomegalovirus exposure and HLA in healthy donors. Using immunoSEQ multiplex PCR, the repertoire was profiled, and TCRdb retains in-frame clones only, with some absent. The sample shows tens of thousands of clones, approximately 63% of them seen only once. Sequenced: PBMCs. These receptors were collected from a woman aged 60-75 years in good health and CMV-seropositive. Both conserved end residues are part of each CDR3.

v_call,j_call,cdr3_aa
TRBV19,TRBJ2-1,CASSINSPDNEQFF
TRBV6-1,TRBJ2-2,CASSEGGYTGELFF
TRBV19,TRBJ1-5,CASSVGPTDAQPQHF
TRBV9,TRBJ2-3,CASSTAAGADTQYF
TRBV19,TRBJ1-1,CASSIHQKNTEAFF
TRBV5-6,TRBJ1-1,CASSSRGYTEAFF
TRBV30,TRBJ2-2,CACQTGTANTGELFF
TRBV7-2,TRBJ1-5,CASSLGGRVIRPQHF
TRBV5-1,TRBJ1-6,CASSLGGTGTANSPLHF
TRBV6-6,TRBJ1-2,CASSGGTDLGGYTF
TRBV2,TRBJ2-7,CASSEQGAAYEQYF
TRBV7-7,TRBJ2-1,CASSLSGVGEQFF
TRBV6-6,TRBJ1-1,CASRNGQTVPEAFF
TRBV23-1,TRBJ1-3,CASSDDLVGQGNTIYF
TRBV2,TRBJ1-2,CASSAQQGEYGYTF
TRBV7-8,TRBJ2-7,CASKQRPAYEQYF
TRBV10-2,TRBJ1-1,CASRRTGTANTEAFF
TRBV2,TRBJ2-1,CASSGGGAVNEQFF
TRBV4-3,TRBJ1-1,CASSQEPKTEAFF
TRBV9,TRBJ1-2,CASSASPGTGVDYGYTF
TRBV6-5,TRBJ1-1,CASRPGQMNTEAFF
TRBV9,TRBJ2-3,CASTGRDNPNTDTQYF
TRBV5-4,TRBJ2-2,CASSLGLTESNTGELFF
TRBV6-4,TRBJ2-2,CASSEDRAGELFF
TRBV6-5,TRBJ1-3,CASSSLKGGLRDTIYF
TRBV27,TRBJ1-6,CASSWLGGDNSPLHF
TRBV27,TRBJ1-2,CASSFRGAHGYTF
TRBV4-3,TRBJ1-4,CASSDRGGRANEKLFF
TRBV27,TRBJ2-7,CASSKDRQYEQYF
TRBV5-8,TRBJ1-6,CASSSTGYNSPLHF
TRBV29-1,TRBJ2-7,CSVEEERAYEQYF